This TCR beta chain appears in the sequencing data of a study of blood T cell repertoires in COVID-19. Germline V gene lookup returns CDR1 SGHTA and CDR2 FQGNSA. The CDR3 contains 13 residues. V lost 3 bases and J lost 4, with 9 bases in between. Only in-frame clones appear in the TCRdb table, and some are missing; sequencing was by immunoSEQ multiplex PCR. This table holds 120,000 to 150,000 clones, more than 70% found once. Sequenced input: peripheral blood. This chain connects TRBV7-2 to TRBJ2-5; maybe TRBD1 (6 bases). This receptor was obtained from a woman aged 45-65 years with acute or convalescent COVID-19. The CDR3 sequence is CASSLAGVETQYF. In DNA form, the CDR3 reads TGTGCCAGCAGCTTGGCAGGGGTAGAGACCCAGTACTTC.